The TCR beta chain described here comes from a study of molecular identifiers for immune sequencing clone quantification. General study findings and limits: Over 98% of effector molecules, but under 1% in naive cells, were held by clones with more than 20 RNA copies. Highly expanded clone sizes could end up underestimated if a barcode were shared by identical TCR molecules.

Naive CD8 T cells were FACS-sorted by CD8+CD4-CCR7+CD45RA+ markers. The CDR3 has 18 residues. V was trimmed by 3 bases and J by 5 bases, leaving 25 bases between them. TCRdb re-derived calls from the PCR reads in MiXCR, one entry per CDR3 protein. This table has roughly 100,000 distinct CDR3 sequences, about a third appearing once. On this clonotype itself: Its antigen remains unidentified. A much larger clonotype is one base distant, so this may be a read error. Since the CDR3 does not end with the conserved phenylalanine or tryptophan, this likely comes from a read error.

This sequence originates from a human donor in good health. Some libraries in this study had Jurkat cell RNA spiked in. Material: naive CD8+ T cells from blood, with Jurkat cell RNA spiked in. Indicated subset: FACS-sorted CD8+CD4-CCR7+CD45RA+ naive T cells. This chain links TRBV12-3 or TRBV12-4 with TRBJ1-1, with D uncertain. This chain's CDR3 is CASSFRRTEGYGSTEAFS. The CDR3 DNA reads TGTGCCAGCAGTTTTAGGAGGACGGAGGGATATGGTTCTACTGAAGCTTTCTCT.